Listed below are T cell receptor beta chains from one sample, sequenced in a study of OX40 agonist ivuxolimab in advanced cancers. Assay used: immunoSEQ multiplex PCR; TCRdb lists only in-frame clones, some missing. The sample holds approximately 52,000 clones, roughly 94% seen once. The sample in question was CD4+ or CD8+ T cells sorted from blood, obtained in a trial of the OX40 agonist ivuxolimab. Receptor source: an adult with an advanced solid tumor such as melanoma, head and neck, liver or kidney cancer. Both conserved end residues are part of each CDR3. Each record gives: J gene, V gene, CDR3 protein.

TRBJ2-3	TRBV21-1	CARPSLPGHEIFTDTQYF
TRBJ2-1	TRBV9	CASSGWDVHNEQFF
TRBJ2-1	TRBV29-1	CSVVGWGHNEQFF
TRBJ2-3	TRBV2	CASAPVPGGTSTDTQYF
TRBJ2-7	TRBV6-6	CASSYSGLVGTYEQYF
TRBJ2-5	TRBV2	CASSESPWGREETQYF
TRBJ2-4	TRBV9	CASSPPGTSQNIQYF
TRBJ2-2	TRBV4-3	CASSHRGGGRNTGELFF
TRBJ1-5	TRBV19	CASSHQDAAGQPQHF
TRBJ2-1	TRBV5-4	CASSSLAGGPNEQFF
TRBJ2-3	TRBV27	CASSPEGGLITDTQYF
TRBJ2-7	TRBV5-6	CASSLVGDSSYEQYF
TRBJ1-1	TRBV28	CASSFGETNTEAFF
TRBJ2-5	TRBV7-9	CASSPGTGVETQYF
TRBJ1-4	TRBV28	CASSLRQGVEKLFF
TRBJ2-7	TRBV27	CASSLSTSGLHEQYF
TRBJ1-3	TRBV7-9	CASSPEIRNTIYF
TRBJ2-3	TRBV7-9	CASSLVGGLGTDTQYF
TRBJ2-3	TRBV4-1	CASSQYQGGADTQYF
TRBJ2-5	TRBV9	CASSVTAGGGVETQYF
TRBJ2-7	TRBV2	CASHPGNYEQYF
TRBJ2-3	TRBV27	CASSPTGGVSTDTQYF
TRBJ2-5	TRBV7-6	CASSLEAGLMSETQYF
TRBJ1-2	TRBV30	CAWSVGTGGGYTF
TRBJ2-3	TRBV28	CASSLRDSTDTQYF
TRBJ2-4	TRBV5-1	CASSLEEQRAKNIQYF
TRBJ1-2	TRBV29-1	CSVDSGGYTF
TRBJ2-1	TRBV9	CASSVGSGLSNEQFF
TRBJ1-5	TRBV19	CASSSRNSNNQPQHF
TRBJ2-7	TRBV7-2	CASSLDADLLYEQYF
TRBJ1-3	TRBV6-5	CASSIRFSGNTIYF
TRBJ2-7	TRBV14	CASSHAAYEQYF
TRBJ2-7	TRBV9	CASSVGPPYEQYF
TRBJ2-2	TRBV9	CASSVARGPNTGELFF
TRBJ2-7	TRBV7-6	CASSLLAGSDEQYF
TRBJ2-3	TRBV7-2	CASSPWGATSTDTQYF
TRBJ2-1	TRBV2	CASSEVFPGRGNEQFF
TRBJ2-3	TRBV13	CASSSESTDTQYF
TRBJ2-3	TRBV28	CASSLFRKTDTQYF